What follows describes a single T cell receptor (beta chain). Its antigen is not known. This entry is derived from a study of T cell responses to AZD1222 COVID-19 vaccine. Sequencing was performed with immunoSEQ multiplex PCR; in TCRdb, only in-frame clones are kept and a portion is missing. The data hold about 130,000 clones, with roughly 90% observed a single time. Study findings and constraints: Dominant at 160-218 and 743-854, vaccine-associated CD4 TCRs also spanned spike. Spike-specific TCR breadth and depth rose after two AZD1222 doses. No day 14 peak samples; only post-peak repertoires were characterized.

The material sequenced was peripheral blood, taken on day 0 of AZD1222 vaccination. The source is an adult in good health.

This CDR3 is CAWSLSGGHQYF. CDR3 sequence (DNA): TGTGCCTGGAGTCTCAGTGGGGGACATCAGTACTTC. The chain has TRBV30 and TRBJ2-7; weak D call: TRBD1 (6 bases). Germline loops: CDR1 GTSNPN, CDR2 SVGIG (reference sequence). The V gene lost 2 bases and the J gene lost 10 bases, with 15 bases spanning the gap. The CDR3 runs 12 residues.